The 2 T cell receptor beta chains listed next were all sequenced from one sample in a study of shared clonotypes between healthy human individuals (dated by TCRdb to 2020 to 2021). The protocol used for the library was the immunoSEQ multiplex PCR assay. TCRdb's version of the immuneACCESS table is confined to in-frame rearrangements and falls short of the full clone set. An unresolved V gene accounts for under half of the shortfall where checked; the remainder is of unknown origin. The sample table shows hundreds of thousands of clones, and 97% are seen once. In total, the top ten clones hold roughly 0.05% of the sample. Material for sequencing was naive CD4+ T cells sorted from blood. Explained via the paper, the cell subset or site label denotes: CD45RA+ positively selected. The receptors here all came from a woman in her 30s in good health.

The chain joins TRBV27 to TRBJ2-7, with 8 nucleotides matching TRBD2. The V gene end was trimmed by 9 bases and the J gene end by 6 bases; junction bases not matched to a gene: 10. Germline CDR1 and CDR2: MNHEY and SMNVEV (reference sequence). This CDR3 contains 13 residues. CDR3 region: CARPERETIEQYF. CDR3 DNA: TGTGCCAGACCCGAGCGGGAGACGATCGAGCAGTACTTC.

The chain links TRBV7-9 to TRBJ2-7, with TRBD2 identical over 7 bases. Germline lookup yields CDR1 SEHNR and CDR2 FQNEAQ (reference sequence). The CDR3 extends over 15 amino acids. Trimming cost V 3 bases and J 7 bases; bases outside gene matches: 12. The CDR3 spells CASSLVGDYVREQYF. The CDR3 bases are TGTGCCAGCAGCTTGGTTGGGGACTATGTTAGGGAGCAGTACTTC.